This TCR beta chain was sequenced during a study of cytomegalovirus exposure and HLA in healthy donors (TCRdb year 2017). Looking at the study overall: An earlier analysis of several hundred of the donors reported 276 Gb of sequence data and 95 million to 140 million unique TCR beta sequences obtained from some 200 million T cells. An early release covering some 640 HLA-typed donors comprised roughly 300 gigabases of sequencing data and about 90 million unique TCR sequences. Of the 300 to 450 genotyped donors, around 81% fell in the genetic ancestry cluster associated with self-reported Caucasian donors. The aim of the study was to test whether cataloging public T cell receptors could identify signatures of past pathogen exposure. The study profiled the T cell repertoires of under 850 subjects by immunosequencing and related them to cytomegalovirus serostatus. In addition to the first cohort of 650 to 800 subjects, a separate validation cohort of 130 or so different subjects was used. The study combined high-throughput TCR immunosequencing, statistical association of individual TCRs with disease status, and machine learning to predict cytomegalovirus infection status. In a later analysis, previously published TCR beta repertoires from fewer than 750 donors were re-analyzed and high-resolution HLA genotyping was added so that TCR occurrence patterns could be studied. The later analysis used no new phenotypic data to find candidate immune exposures, relying instead on TCR beta sequences and their occurrence across donors. In an earlier analysis of 587 of the donors, high-throughput TCR beta sequencing was used to judge whether each TCR beta V gene segment behaved as functional or pseudogenic. Donor age, sex, ethnicity and CMV serostatus were compiled together with the repertoire data. In a later genetic analysis, genome-wide SNP genotypes for 398 of the 666 donors were used, and that subset was treated as a discovery cohort. All discovery cohort repertoires had been generated on a single sequencing platform. HLA typing included class I and class II loci at four-digit resolution. The number of typed donors differed by locus: roughly 629-640 for A, B, C, DRB1 and DQB1; some 500 for DQA1; roughly 600 for DPA1; and 400 to 480 for DPB1. About five DR-DQ haplotypes were treated as single units for association and clustering because of strong linkage in the cohort. On average, around 230,000 unique TCR beta nucleotide sequences were sequenced per donor among a few hundred genotyped donors of the cohort, with roughly 20% of those sequences being non-productive.

The study at large found these results: In vitro tests confirmed that a few of the cytomegalovirus-associated TCR beta chains recognize cytomegalovirus antigens. In a later analysis, 16,951 TCR beta sequences were associated with specific HLA alleles at a false discovery rate of 0.05. Because counts were too low, some 17 rarely observed V segments, including chromosome 9 orphons, were excluded from the earlier analysis of fewer than 650 of the donors. A later genetic analysis reported fewer N-insertions in productive TCRs among donors in an Asian-associated ancestry cluster than the roughly 700-donor mean. In a later analysis, several top co-occurrence clusters were reported to appear linked to parvovirus B19, influenza, CMV and Epstein-Barr virus. The authors suggested that the approach could potentially be extended to other disease states and immunological phenotypes. In an earlier analysis of 450 to 750 of the donors, most TCR beta V segments appeared in productive rearrangements about 87% or about 30% of the time, broadly matching IMGT annotations. In a later genetic analysis, a missense DCLRE1C variant was associated with V-gene and J-gene trimming of TCR beta chains, and the association was replicated in an independent cohort. In a later analysis, the rate of TCR association differed among HLA loci, with DRB1 alleles having the most associated TCRs and HLA-C alleles having the fewest. Linkage disequilibrium might explain the correlated functional status among segregating V segments, but an unknown experimental factor could not be excluded. The classifier was reported to diagnose cytomegalovirus status with high specificity and sensitivity in both the original cohort and the validation cohort. Presence/absence analyses assumed roughly uniform sequencing depth across donors, an assumption that may not hold. The cohort was sequenced for TCR beta chains only, and without alpha or paired-chain data the features that could be detected were limited. Strong co-occurrence of HLA alleles, especially DR and DQ, made assigning TCR associations to individual alleles difficult. Some IMGT-functional V segments, including TRBV6-2 and TRBV6-3, could not be distinguished by the 87-base-pair reads and were therefore excluded. Immune exposure information for the cohort was limited to CMV serostatus. Because HLA typing was missing for some donors at each locus, association tests included only the typed subset. The study gave a list of under 200 TCR beta chains associated with cytomegalovirus. Across donors, most TCR sequences were observed very rarely, whereas some public TCRs were present in many individuals. In a later analysis, most CMV-associated TCR beta chains were found to appear HLA-restricted, with HLA associations seemingly driven largely by CMV exposure. A further reported finding was that TCR beta sequences accurately predicted the HLA-A and HLA-B alleles for most subjects in the first cohort. A cluster of highly shared sequence variants was judged likely to represent a technical artifact of the sequencing pipeline. In a later analysis, HLA-associated TCR beta chains were found to be more clonally expanded and to have lower generation probabilities than equally common non-associated chains.

About this clone: Its antigen specificity is not known. It has no much larger one-base neighbor in the sample; base qualities were not kept.

The CDR3 starts with the cysteine, ends with the phenylalanine, and has 14 residues. The entry retains the CDR3 DNA only, 42 bases that are in frame from base 1. For CDR1 and CDR2, the germline V gene lists LGHNA and YSLEER. Trimming takes 0 bases from V and 10 bases from J, and the germline ends sit 16 bases apart. The method behind the library was the immunoSEQ multiplex PCR assay. The multiplex PCR relied on a mix of 60 forward primers for TCR Vbeta segments and 13 reverse primers for TCR Jbeta segments. The CDR3 region of rearranged TCR beta genes was amplified from genomic DNA with a multiplex PCR assay. On the Illumina HiSeq System, the amplified TCR beta libraries were sequenced as 87-base-pair reads. The paper's data handling went like this. Across the 670 or so repertoires, a later analysis counted about 81 million unique TCR beta chains, roughly 11 million of which were shared by at least two donors. A nearest-neighbor algorithm error-corrected the raw reads and collapsed the reads into unique sequences, merging closely related sequences to remove PCR and sequencing errors. CDR3 sequences were aligned to IMGT reference sequences to assign V, D and J gene segments. For a sequence to be retained, at least a six-nucleotide match to both a V gene segment and a J gene segment was required. Rearrangements were classified as productive when the CDR3 lacked stop codons and remained in frame with V and J, and all other rearrangements were classified as non-productive. Following IMGT convention, CDR3 was defined as the stretch from the second conserved V-encoded cysteine up to the conserved J-encoded phenylalanine. Sequences without an unambiguous match to a single V gene segment were excluded from the earlier analysis of 500 to 700 of the donors. An earlier analysis of approximately 590 of the donors called V segments functional above 56.7% productive rearrangements and segregating when the between-donor standard deviation exceeded 5%. A statistical classification framework was built for diagnosing cytomegalovirus status from the catalog of TCR beta chain sequences. In a later analysis, V and J genes were assigned by comparing TCR nucleotide sequences against IMGT/GENE-DB human TR gene sequences. In a later analysis, CDR3 sequences and most-parsimonious VDJ recombination scenarios were assigned using the TCRdist pipeline. In a later analysis, every TCR beta chain was defined by the combination of its CDR3 amino acid sequence and its V-gene family, and reads without a unique V-gene family were dropped. As a way to deal with suspected cross-contamination and a sequencing artifact, a later analysis dropped nearly 600 nucleotide sequences that were highly shared and had low generation probability. In a later analysis, a clonal expansion index was calculated for each public chain from normalized within-repertoire ranks of inferred template counts. A later analysis computed generation probabilities with a VDJ recombination model fitted to out-of-frame rearrangements, and checked the results against IGoR. Hypergeometric tests were used in a later analysis to score TCR-TCR, TCR-HLA and TCR-CMV co-occurrence, with a repertoire-size bias correction applied to the TCR pairs. A later analysis estimated false discovery rates by permuting HLA or CMV assignments 20 times. In a later analysis, co-occurring TCRs were grouped using DBSCAN, and TCRdist sequence similarity was added for clustering within HLA-allele-positive subsets. Repertoires with fewer than 30,000 or more than 120,000 public chains were left out of co-occurrence clustering, as were a handful of repertoires with anomalous nucleotide sharing. The source is immuneACCESS, and TCRdb retained only in-frame sequences with V and J called. Part of the clones is not carried over; for the studies checked, unresolved V genes explain less than half of this, and the remainder is unexplained. V and J calls and clone size are as listed in that table; D and trimming were resolved from the DNA. For this sample the table gives under 200,000 clones, of which more than 65% were detected only once. The top ten hold 1.3% of the sample.

In total, roughly 710 healthy bone marrow donors made up the cohort. At the time of sampling, every cohort member was nominally healthy, though immune exposures that went unrecorded were likely present. The donor was CMV seronegative and belonged to the group of 350 or so seronegative cohort members. Every donor gave a peripheral blood sample, and the peripheral blood mononuclear cells from that sample were used for TCR beta sequencing. The Qiagen DNeasy Blood Extraction Kit was used to extract genomic DNA from the blood cell samples. The receptor was derived from a woman aged 45-59 years in good health and CMV-seronegative. The receptor chain draws on TRBV4-3 and TRBJ2-7; TRBD2 might be the D gene, on 6 matching bases. The specimen was PBMCs. The CDR3 region: CASSQDRTTGVQYF. The nucleotide sequence reads as follows: TGCGCCAGCAGCCAAGACAGGACCACGGGGGTACAGTACTTC.